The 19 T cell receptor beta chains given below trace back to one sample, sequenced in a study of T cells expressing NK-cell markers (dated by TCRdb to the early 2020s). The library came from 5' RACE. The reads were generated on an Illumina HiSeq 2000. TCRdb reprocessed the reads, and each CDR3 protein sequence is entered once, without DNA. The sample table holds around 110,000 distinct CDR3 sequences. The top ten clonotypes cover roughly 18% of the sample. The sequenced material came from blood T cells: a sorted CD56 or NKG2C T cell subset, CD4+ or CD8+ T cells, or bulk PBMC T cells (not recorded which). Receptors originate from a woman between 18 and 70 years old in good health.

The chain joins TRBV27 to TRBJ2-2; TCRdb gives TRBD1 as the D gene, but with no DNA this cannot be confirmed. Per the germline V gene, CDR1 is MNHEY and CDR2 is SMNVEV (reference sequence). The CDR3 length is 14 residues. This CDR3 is CASSLFAPPGELFF.

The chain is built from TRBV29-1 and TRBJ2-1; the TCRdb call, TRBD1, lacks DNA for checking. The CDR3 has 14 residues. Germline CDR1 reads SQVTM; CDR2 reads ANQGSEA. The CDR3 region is CSVGGRVGLDEQFF.

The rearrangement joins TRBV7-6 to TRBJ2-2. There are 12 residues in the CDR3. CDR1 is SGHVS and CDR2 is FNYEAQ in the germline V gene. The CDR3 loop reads CASSLATGELFF.

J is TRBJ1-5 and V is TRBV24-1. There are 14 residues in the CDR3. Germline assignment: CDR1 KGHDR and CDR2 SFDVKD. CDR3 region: CATSAGGRNQPQHF.

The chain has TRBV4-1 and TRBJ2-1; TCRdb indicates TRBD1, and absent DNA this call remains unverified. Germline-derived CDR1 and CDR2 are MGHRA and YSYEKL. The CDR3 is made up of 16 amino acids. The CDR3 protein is CASSHANQGAQGEQFF.

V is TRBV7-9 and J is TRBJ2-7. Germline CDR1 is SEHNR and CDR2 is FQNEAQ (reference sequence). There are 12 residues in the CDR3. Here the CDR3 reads CASSYFSEEQYF.

The CDR3 sequence: CASSYDPRGFPGELFF. The chain is built from TRBV6-2 or TRBV6-3 and TRBJ2-2; the TRBD1 assignment by TCRdb is unverifiable without DNA. From germline, CDR1 is MNHEY and CDR2 SVGEGT. The CDR3 runs 16 residues.

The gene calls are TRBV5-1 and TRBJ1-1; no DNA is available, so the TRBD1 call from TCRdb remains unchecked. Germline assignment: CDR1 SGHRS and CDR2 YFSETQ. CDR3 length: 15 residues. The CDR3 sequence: CASSFTGGDFTEAFF.

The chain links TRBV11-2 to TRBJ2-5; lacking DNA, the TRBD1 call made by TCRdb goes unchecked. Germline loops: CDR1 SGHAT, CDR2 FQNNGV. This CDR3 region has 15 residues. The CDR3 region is CASSPPGRMGETQYF.

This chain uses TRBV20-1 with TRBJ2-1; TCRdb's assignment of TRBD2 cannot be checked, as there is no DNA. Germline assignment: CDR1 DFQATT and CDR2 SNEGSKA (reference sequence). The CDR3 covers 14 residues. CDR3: CSARDLAGGNEQFF.

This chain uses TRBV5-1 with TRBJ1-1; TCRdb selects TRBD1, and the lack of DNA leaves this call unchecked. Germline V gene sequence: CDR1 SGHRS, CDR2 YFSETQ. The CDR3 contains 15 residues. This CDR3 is CASSLGQGVVAEAFF. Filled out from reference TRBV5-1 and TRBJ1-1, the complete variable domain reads KAGVTQTPRYLIKTRGQQVTLSCSPISGHRSVSWYQQTPGQGLQFLFEYFSETQRNKGNFPGRFSGRQFSNSRSEMNVSTLELGDSALYLCASSLGQGVVAEAFFGQGTRLTVV.

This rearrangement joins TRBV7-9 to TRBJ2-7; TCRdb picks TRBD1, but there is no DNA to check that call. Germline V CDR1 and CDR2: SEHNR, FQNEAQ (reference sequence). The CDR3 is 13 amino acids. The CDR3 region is CASSGTPAREQYF. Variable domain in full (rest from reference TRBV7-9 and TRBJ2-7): DTGVSQNPRHKITKRGQNVTFRCDPISEHNRLYWYRQTLGQGPEFLTYFQNEAQLEKSRLLSDRFSAERPKGSFSTLEIQRTEQGDSAMYLCASSGTPAREQYFGPGTRLTVT.

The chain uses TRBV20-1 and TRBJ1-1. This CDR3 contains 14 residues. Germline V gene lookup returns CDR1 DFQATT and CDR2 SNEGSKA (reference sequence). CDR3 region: CSAREERGGSEAFF.

This CDR3 is CASSYRGGRTDGYTF. This chain connects TRBV6-5 to TRBJ1-2; TCRdb returns TRBD1, unconfirmable since there is no DNA. The CDR3 spans 15 residues. Germline-derived CDR1 and CDR2 are MNHEY and SVGAGI.

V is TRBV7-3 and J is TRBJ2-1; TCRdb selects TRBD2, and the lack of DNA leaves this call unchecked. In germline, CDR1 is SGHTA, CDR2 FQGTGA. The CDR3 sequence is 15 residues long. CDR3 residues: CASSLIGGVNNEQFF.

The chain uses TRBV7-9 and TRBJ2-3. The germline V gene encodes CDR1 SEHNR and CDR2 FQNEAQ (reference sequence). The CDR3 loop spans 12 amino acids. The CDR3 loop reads CASSWGPDTQYF.

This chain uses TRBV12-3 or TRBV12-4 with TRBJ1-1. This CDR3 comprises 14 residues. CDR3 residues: CASSFGGPATEAFF.

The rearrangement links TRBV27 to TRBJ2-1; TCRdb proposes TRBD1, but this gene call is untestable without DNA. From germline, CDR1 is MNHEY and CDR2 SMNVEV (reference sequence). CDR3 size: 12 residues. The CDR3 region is CASGGYVDEQFF.

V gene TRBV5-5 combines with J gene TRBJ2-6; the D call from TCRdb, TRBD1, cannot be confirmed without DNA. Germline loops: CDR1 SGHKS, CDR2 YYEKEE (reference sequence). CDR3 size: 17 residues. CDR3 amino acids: CASSFWGGGDPANVLTF.